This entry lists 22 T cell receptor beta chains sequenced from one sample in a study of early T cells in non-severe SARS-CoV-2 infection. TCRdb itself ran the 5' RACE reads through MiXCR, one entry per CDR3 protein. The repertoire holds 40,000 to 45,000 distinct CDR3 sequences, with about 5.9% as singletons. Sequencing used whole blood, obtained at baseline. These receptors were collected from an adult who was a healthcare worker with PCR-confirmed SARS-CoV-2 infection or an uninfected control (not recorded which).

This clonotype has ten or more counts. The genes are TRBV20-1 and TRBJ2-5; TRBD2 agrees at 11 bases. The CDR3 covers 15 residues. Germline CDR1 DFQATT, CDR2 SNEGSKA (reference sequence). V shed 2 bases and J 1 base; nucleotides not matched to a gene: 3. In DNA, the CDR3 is TGCAGTGCTAGACTAGCGGGGGGCCCCCAAGAGACCCAGTACTTC. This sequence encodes CSARLAGGPQETQYF.

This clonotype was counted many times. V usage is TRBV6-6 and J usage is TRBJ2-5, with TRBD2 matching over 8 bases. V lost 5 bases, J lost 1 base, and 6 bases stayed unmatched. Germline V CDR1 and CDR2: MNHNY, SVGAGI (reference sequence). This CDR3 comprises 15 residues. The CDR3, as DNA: TGTGCCAGCAGTCGAACCGCGGGGGGCCAAGAGACCCAGTACTTC. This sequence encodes CASSRTAGGQETQYF.

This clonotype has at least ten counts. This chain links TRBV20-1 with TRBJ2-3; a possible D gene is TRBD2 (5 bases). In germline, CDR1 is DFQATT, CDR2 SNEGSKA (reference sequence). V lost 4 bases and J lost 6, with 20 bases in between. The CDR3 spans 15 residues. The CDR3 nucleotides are TGCAGTGCTAACTCACCGGGAAGAAGGGCGGATACGCAGTATTTT. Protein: CSANSPGRRADTQYF.

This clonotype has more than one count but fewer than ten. In nucleotides, the CDR3 is TGTGCCAGCAGCTTAGAAGTAGCAGATACGCAGTATTTT. Amino acids: CASSLEVADTQYF. The gene calls are TRBV7-9 and TRBJ2-3; no reliable D call. V dropped 1 base and J dropped 4 bases, with 6 bases sitting between them. The CDR3 runs to 13 residues. Germline V gene sequence: CDR1 SEHNR, CDR2 FQNEAQ (reference sequence). Variable domain in full (rest from reference TRBV7-9 and TRBJ2-3): DTGVSQNPRHKITKRGQNVTFRCDPISEHNRLYWYRQTLGQGPEFLTYFQNEAQLEKSRLLSDRFSAERPKGSFSTLEIQRTEQGDSAMYLCASSLEVADTQYFGPGTRLTVL.

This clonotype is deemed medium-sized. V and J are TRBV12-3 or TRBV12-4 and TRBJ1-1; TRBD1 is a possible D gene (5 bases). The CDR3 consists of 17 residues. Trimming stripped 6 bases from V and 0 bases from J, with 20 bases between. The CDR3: CASSPGSWLRMNTEAFF. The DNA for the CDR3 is TGTGCCAGCAGCCCAGGGTCTTGGCTCCGCATGAACACTGAAGCTTTCTTT.

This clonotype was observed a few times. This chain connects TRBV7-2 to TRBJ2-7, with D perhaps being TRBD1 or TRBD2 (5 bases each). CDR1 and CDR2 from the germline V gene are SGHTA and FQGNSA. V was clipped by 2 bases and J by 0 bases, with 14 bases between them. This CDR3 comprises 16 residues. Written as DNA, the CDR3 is TGTGCCAGCAGCTTATCCCGGGACCTGAGCTCCTACGAGCAGTACTTC. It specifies CASSLSRDLSSYEQYF. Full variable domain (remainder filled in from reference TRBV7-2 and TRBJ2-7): GAGVSQSPSNKVTEKGKDVELRCDPISGHTALYWYRQSLGQGLEFLIYFQGNSAPDKSGLPSDRFSAERTGGSVSTLTIQRTQQEDSAVYLCASSLSRDLSSYEQYFGPGTRLTVT.

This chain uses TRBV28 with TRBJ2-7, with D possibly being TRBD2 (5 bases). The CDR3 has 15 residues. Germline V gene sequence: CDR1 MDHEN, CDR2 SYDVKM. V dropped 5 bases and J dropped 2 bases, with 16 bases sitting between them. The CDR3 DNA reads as TGTGCCAGCAGTATTTCTTGGACGGGGACCTACGAGCAGTACTTC. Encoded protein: CASSISWTGTYEQYF.

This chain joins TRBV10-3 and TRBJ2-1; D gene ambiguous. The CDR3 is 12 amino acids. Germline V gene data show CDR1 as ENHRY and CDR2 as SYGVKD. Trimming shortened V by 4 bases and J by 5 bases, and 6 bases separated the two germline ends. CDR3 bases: TGTGCCATCAGTGGAAGGGACAATGAGCAGTTCTTC. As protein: CAISGRDNEQFF.

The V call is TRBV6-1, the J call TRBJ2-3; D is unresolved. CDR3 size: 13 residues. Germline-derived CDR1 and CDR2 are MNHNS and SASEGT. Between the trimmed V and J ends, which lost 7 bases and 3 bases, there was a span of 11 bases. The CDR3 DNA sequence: TGTGCCAGCATCGGTCAGCAAACAGATACGCAGTATTTT. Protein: CASIGQQTDTQYF.

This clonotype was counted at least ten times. As DNA, the CDR3 is TGTGCCAGCAGCTTTACCGGGCGGGGGGAAGAGACCCAGTACTTC. It codes for CASSFTGRGEETQYF. This chain joins TRBV7-2 and TRBJ2-5; 8 bases agree with TRBD2. This CDR3 has 15 residues. Germline CDR1 is SGHTA and CDR2 is FQGNSA. The junction had 6 bases not matched to a gene; V was cut back by 3 bases and J by 3 bases.

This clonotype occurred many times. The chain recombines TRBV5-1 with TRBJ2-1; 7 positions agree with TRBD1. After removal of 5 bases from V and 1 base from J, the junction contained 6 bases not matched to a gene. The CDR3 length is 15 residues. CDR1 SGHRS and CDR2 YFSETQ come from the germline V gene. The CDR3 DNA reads TGCGCCAGCAGACTAGACAGGGCATCCTACAATGAGCAGTTCTTC. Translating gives CASRLDRASYNEQFF.

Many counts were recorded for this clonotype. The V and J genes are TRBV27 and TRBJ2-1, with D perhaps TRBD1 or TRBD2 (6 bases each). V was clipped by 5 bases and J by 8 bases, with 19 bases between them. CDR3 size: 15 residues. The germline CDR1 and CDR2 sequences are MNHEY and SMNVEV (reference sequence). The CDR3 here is CASSPRGAGADEQFF. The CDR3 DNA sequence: TGTGCCAGCAGTCCCCGCGGGGCAGGGGCAGATGAGCAGTTCTTC.

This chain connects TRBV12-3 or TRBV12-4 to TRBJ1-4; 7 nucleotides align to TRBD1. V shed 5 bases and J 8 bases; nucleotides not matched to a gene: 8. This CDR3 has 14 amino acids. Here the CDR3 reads CASSPTGVREKLFF. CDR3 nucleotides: TGTGCCAGCAGTCCAACAGGGGTTAGGGAAAAACTGTTTTTT.

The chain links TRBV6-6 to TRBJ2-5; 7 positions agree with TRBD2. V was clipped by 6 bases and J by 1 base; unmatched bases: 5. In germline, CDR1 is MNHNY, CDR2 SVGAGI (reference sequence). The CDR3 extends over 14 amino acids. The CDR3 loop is CASSRTSVQETQYF. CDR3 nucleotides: TGTGCCAGCAGCCGCACTAGCGTCCAAGAGACCCAGTACTTC.

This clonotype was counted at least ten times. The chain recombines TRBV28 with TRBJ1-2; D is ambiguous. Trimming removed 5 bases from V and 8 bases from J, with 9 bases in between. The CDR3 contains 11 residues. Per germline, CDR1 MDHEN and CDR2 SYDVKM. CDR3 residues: CASSEGWGYTF. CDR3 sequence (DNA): TGTGCCAGCAGTGAGGGCTGGGGCTACACCTTC.

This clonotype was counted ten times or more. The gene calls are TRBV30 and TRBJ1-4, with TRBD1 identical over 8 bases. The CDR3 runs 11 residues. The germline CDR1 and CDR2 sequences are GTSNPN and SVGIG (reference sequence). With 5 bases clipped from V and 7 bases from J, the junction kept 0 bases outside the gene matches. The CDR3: CAWGQGEKLFF. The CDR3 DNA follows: TGTGCCTGGGGACAGGGTGAAAAACTGTTTTTT.

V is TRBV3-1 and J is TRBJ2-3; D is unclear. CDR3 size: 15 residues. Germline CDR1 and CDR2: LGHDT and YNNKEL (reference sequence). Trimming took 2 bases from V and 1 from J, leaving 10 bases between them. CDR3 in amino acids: CASSQSRTRTDTQYF. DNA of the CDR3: TGTGCCAGCAGCCAAAGCAGGACCCGCACAGATACGCAGTATTTT.

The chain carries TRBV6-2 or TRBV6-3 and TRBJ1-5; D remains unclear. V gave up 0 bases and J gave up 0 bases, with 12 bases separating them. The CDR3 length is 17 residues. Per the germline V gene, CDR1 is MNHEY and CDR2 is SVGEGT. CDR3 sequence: CASSYSTGKNSNQPQHF. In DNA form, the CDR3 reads TGTGCCAGCAGTTACTCGACCGGGAAAAATAGCAATCAGCCCCAGCATTTT.

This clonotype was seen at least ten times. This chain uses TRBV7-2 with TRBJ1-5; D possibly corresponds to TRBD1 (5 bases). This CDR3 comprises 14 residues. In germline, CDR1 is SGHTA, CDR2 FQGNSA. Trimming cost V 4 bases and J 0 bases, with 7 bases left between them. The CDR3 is CASSSQGSNQPQHF. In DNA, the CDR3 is TGTGCCAGCAGCTCTCAGGGTAGCAATCAGCCCCAGCATTTT.

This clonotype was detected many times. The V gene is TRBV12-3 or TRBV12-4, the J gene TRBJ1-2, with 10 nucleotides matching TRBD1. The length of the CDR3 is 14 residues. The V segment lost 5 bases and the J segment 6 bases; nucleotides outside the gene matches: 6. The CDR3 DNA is TGTGCCAGCAGTCAGGACAGGGGGAAGAATGGCTACACCTTC. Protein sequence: CASSQDRGKNGYTF.

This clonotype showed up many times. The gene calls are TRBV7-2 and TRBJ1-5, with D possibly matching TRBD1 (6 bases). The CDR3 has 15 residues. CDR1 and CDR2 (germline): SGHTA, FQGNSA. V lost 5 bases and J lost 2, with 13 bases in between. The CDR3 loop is CASSPWHRGNQPQHF. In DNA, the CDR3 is TGTGCCAGCAGCCCCTGGCACAGGGGCAATCAGCCCCAGCATTTT.

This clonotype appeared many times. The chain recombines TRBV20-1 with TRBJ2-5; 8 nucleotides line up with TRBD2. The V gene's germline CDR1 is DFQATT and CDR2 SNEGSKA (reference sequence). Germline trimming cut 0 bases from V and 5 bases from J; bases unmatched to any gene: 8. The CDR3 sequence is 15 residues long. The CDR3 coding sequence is TGCAGTGCTAGAGATGCGAGTAGCGGGGCTGAGACCCAGTACTTC. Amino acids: CSARDASSGAETQYF.